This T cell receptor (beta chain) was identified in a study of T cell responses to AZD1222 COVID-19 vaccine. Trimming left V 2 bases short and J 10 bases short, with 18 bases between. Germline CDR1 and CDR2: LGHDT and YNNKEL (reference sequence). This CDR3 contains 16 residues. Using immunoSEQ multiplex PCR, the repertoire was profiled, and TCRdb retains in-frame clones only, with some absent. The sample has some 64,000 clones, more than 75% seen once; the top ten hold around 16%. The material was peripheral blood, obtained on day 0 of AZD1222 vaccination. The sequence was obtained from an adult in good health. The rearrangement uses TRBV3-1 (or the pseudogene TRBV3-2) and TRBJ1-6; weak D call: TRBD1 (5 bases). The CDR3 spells CASSQRNEWDSSPLHF. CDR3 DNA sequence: TGTGCCAGCAGCCAACGGAACGAATGGGACTCCTCACCCCTCCACTTT.